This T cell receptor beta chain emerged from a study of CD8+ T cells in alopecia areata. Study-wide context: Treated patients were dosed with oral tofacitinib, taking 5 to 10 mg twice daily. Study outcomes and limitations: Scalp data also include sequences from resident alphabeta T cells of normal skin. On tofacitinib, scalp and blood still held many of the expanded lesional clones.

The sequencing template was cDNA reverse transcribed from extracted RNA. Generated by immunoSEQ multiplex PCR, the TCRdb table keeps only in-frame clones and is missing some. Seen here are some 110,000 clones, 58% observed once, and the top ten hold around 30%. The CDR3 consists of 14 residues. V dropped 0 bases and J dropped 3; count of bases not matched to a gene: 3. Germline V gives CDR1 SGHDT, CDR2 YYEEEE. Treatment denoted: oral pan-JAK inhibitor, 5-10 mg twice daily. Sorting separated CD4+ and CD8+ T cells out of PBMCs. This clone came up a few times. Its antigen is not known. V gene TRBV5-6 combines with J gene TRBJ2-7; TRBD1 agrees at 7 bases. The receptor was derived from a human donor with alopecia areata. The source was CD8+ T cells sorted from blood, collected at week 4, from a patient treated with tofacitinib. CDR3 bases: TGTGCCAGCAGCTTGGGGACAGGATTCTACGAGCAGTACTTC. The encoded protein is CASSLGTGFYEQYF.